The present TCR beta chain was sequenced within a study of CD8 T cells in Susac syndrome. This CDR3 has 14 amino acids. Germline loops: CDR1 KGHSH, CDR2 LQKENI. The ends lost 4 bases at V and 1 base at J; junction bases unmatched: 0. Reverse transcription used 0.5 to 1 ug RNA and random hexamers. An immunoSEQ multiplex PCR generated amplified TCR beta CDR3 products spanning 54 Vbeta and 13 Jbeta. TCRdb called the immunoSEQ multiplex PCR reads again in MiXCR, with one record for every CDR3 protein. The sample consists of over 130,000 distinct CDR3 sequences, 85% to 95% of them appearing once. The chain is built from TRBV18 and TRBJ2-2, with TRBD1 matching over 7 bases. This TCR came from a human donor with multiple sclerosis. Sequencing input: CD4+ T cells from PBMCs. The CDR3: CASSRQGNTGELFF. The CDR3 DNA reads TGTGCCAGCTCACGACAGGGGAACACCGGGGAGCTGTTTTTT.